A selection of T cell receptor beta chains follows, all from one sample in a study of blood T cell repertoires in COVID-19. Sequencing used immunoSEQ multiplex PCR; TCRdb keeps in-frame clones, though not all of them. Here the sample spans fewer than 300,000 clones, 88% being singletons. The specimen was peripheral blood. The receptors were gathered from a woman in her twenties or thirties with acute or convalescent COVID-19. CDR3s include the opening cysteine and the closing phenylalanine or tryptophan. A D gene is named only where the DNA matches it firmly. A row's size may be missing; if present it is once, few, many or a size class.

d_call: -; clone_size: -; v_call: TRBV6-5; j_call: TRBJ2-1; cdr3_aa: CASRAGPTSVNEQFF; cdr3_nt: TGTGCCAGCAGGGCGGGACCCACCTCGGTCAATGAGCAGTTCTTC
d_call: -; clone_size: -; v_call: TRBV6-2/TRBV6-3; j_call: TRBJ2-7; cdr3_aa: CASSYSRYSYEQYF; cdr3_nt: TGTGCCAGCAGTTACTCTCGCTATTCCTACGAGCAGTACTTC
d_call: TRBD1; clone_size: -; v_call: TRBV9; j_call: TRBJ2-2; cdr3_aa: CASSRTGGWETGELFF; cdr3_nt: TGTGCCAGCAGCAGGACAGGGGGCTGGGAGACCGGGGAGCTGTTTTTT
d_call: -; clone_size: -; v_call: TRBV5-1; j_call: TRBJ1-1; cdr3_aa: CASSFNRNTEAFF; cdr3_nt: TGCGCCAGCAGCTTCAACAGGAACACTGAAGCTTTCTTT
d_call: -; clone_size: -; v_call: TRBV6-6; j_call: TRBJ2-7; cdr3_aa: CASTPHPPPGTPEQYF; cdr3_nt: TGTGCCAGCACACCCCATCCCCCCCCCGGGACTCCCGAGCAGTACTTC
d_call: -; clone_size: -; v_call: TRBV19; j_call: TRBJ2-3; cdr3_aa: CASSINPTTRPRADTQYF; cdr3_nt: TGTGCCAGTAGTATAAACCCAACGACTAGGCCAAGGGCAGATACGCAGTATTTT
d_call: TRBD1; clone_size: -; v_call: TRBV7-9; j_call: TRBJ2-7; cdr3_aa: CASSLRGQDLYEQYF; cdr3_nt: TGTGCCAGCAGCTTAAGGGGACAGGACCTCTACGAGCAGTACTTC
d_call: -; clone_size: -; v_call: TRBV7-3; j_call: TRBJ2-1; cdr3_aa: CASSLSGTLNNEQFF; cdr3_nt: TGTGCCAGCAGCTTATCTGGGACACTAAACAATGAGCAGTTCTTC
d_call: TRBD2; clone_size: -; v_call: TRBV7-2; j_call: TRBJ2-3; cdr3_aa: CASSSGGAITDTQYF; cdr3_nt: TGTGCCAGCAGCAGCGGGGGGGCGATCACAGATACGCAGTATTTT
d_call: -; clone_size: -; v_call: TRBV7-9; j_call: TRBJ2-7; cdr3_aa: CASSLARGTLGGEQYF; cdr3_nt: TGTGCCAGCAGCTTAGCCCGGGGGACGCTCGGGGGCGAGCAGTACTTC
d_call: TRBD2; clone_size: -; v_call: TRBV19; j_call: TRBJ2-7; cdr3_aa: CASSIDGTSPTYEQYF; cdr3_nt: TGTGCCAGTAGTATAGATGGGACTAGCCCCACCTACGAGCAGTACTTC
d_call: -; clone_size: -; v_call: TRBV7-9; j_call: TRBJ2-1; cdr3_aa: CASSFSESSYNEQFF; cdr3_nt: TGTGCCAGCAGCTTCTCCGAGAGCTCCTACAATGAGCAGTTCTTC
d_call: -; clone_size: few; v_call: TRBV7-2; j_call: TRBJ1-1; cdr3_aa: CASSFLRPQETEAFF; cdr3_nt: TGTGCCAGCAGCTTCCTACGCCCACAGGAGACTGAAGCTTTCTTT